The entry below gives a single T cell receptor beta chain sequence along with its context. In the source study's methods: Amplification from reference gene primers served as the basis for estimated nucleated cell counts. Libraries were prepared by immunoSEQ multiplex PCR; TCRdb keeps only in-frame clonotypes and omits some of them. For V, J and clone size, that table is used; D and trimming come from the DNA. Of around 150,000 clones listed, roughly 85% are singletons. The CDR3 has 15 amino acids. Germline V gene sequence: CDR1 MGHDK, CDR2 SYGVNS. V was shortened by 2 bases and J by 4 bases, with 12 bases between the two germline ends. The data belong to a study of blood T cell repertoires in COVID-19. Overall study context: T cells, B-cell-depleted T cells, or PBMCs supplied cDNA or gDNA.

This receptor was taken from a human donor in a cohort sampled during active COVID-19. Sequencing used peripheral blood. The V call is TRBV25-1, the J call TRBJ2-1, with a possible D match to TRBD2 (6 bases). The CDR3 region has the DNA TGTGCCAGCAGTGAAGGTAGCGGAAGTTACAATGAGCAGTTCTTC. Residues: CASSEGSGSYNEQFF. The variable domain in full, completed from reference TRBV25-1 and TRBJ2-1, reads EADIYQTPRYLVIGTGKKITLECSQTMGHDKMYWYQQDPGMELHLIHYSYGVNSTEKGDLSSESTVSRIRTEHFPLTLESARPSHTSQYLCASSEGSGSYNEQFFGPGTRLTVL.